The next 10 T cell receptor beta chains were all read from a single sample in a study of radiotherapy plus CTLA-4 blockade in lung cancer. Using immunoSEQ multiplex PCR, the repertoire was profiled, and TCRdb retains in-frame clones only, with some absent. The sample consists of about 97,000 clones, under 85% of them appearing once. Material: peripheral blood, obtained from a patient treated with radiotherapy plus ipilimumab. These TCRs come from a human donor with non-small cell lung cancer who had a partial response to radiotherapy plus ipilimumab. Some clones in this sample may be carry-over from other donors' samples.

J is TRBJ1-4 and V is TRBV27; 9 bases are shared with TRBD1. CDR1 is MNHEY, CDR2 SMNVEV, per germline (reference sequence). Trimming cost V 5 bases and J 8 bases; bases outside gene matches: 6. The CDR3 length is 14 residues. CDR3 bases: TGTGCCAGCAGTGAGGGACAGGGAAGGGAAAAACTGTTTTTT. Its translation: CASSEGQGREKLFF.

This clone was detected many times. This chain links TRBV19 with TRBJ2-3; tentative D call: TRBD1 (6 bases). This CDR3 has 12 amino acids. Germline V gene lookup returns CDR1 LNHDA and CDR2 SQIVND (reference sequence). V was clipped by 5 bases and J by 8 bases, with 11 bases between them. CDR3: CASSQQDSTQYF. In DNA, the CDR3 is TGTGCCAGTAGTCAACAGGACAGTACGCAGTATTTT.

V gene TRBV2 combines with J gene TRBJ1-2, with TRBD1 identical over 8 bases. Trimming removed 6 bases from V and 4 bases from J; junction bases left unmatched: 7. The CDR3 totals 14 residues. Germline V gene sequence: CDR1 SNHLY, CDR2 FYNNEI. The CDR3 nucleotides are TGTGCCAGCAGCCGGACAGGGTTCGGCTATGGCTACACCTTC. Its translation: CASSRTGFGYGYTF. The variable domain in full, completed from reference TRBV2 and TRBJ1-2, reads EPEVTQTPSHQVTQMGQEVILRCVPISNHLYFYWYRQILGQKVEFLVSFYNNEISEKSEIFDDQFSVERPDGSNFTLKIRSTKLEDSAMYFCASSRTGFGYGYTFGSGTRLTVV.

The table lists this clone with a count of one. The genes are TRBV11-3 and TRBJ2-1; 12 nucleotides agree with TRBD2. The V segment lost 1 base and the J segment 3 bases; nucleotides outside the gene matches: 1. Germline CDR1 and CDR2: SGHNT and YENEEA. There are 16 residues in the CDR3. The CDR3 DNA reads as TGTGCCAGCAGCTTAGGACTAGCGGGAGTCTACAATGAGCAGTTCTTC. It is translated as CASSLGLAGVYNEQFF.

The chain has TRBV9 and TRBJ1-2, with TRBD1 identical over 11 bases. Trimming at V came to 7 bases and at J to 7 bases, leaving 6 bases not matched to a gene. CDR3 length equals 13 residues. CDR1 SGDLS and CDR2 YYNGEE come from the germline V gene. The DNA for the CDR3 is TGTGCCAGCGGGGGACAGGGGGATTTTGGCTACACCTTC. Amino acids: CASGGQGDFGYTF.

This clone has just a few counts. This chain links TRBV7-2 with TRBJ1-4, with D hard to call. Germline lookup yields CDR1 SGHTA and CDR2 FQGNSA. This CDR3 comprises 14 residues. V was clipped by 3 bases and J by 1 base, with 6 bases between them. The CDR3 nucleotides are TGTGCCAGCAGCTTTACCGGAACTAATGAAAAACTGTTTTTT. Its translation is CASSFTGTNEKLFF.

J is TRBJ1-2 and V is TRBV7-6, with 7 bases matching TRBD1. The junction had 9 bases not matched to a gene; V was cut back by 5 bases and J by 3 bases. The CDR3 is 15 residues long. CDR1 is SGHVS, CDR2 FNYEAQ, per germline. The CDR3 here is CASSPRQGIDYGYTF. The CDR3 DNA reads as TGTGCCAGCAGCCCAAGACAGGGTATCGACTATGGCTACACCTTC.

The chain is built from TRBV6-5 and TRBJ1-1; perhaps TRBD1 as D (6 bases). Germline V gives CDR1 MNHEY, CDR2 SVGAGI. The CDR3 has 14 residues. The V gene lost 7 bases and the J gene lost 4 bases, with 16 bases spanning the gap. The CDR3 sequence: CASTLGGAGTEAFF. The CDR3, as DNA: TGTGCCAGCACCCTAGGGGGGGCAGGCACTGAAGCTTTCTTT.

J is TRBJ2-5 and V is TRBV7-3, with 9 bases lining up with TRBD2. The CDR3 runs 16 residues. Germline V gene data show CDR1 as SGHTA and CDR2 as FQGTGA. V trimming: 1 base; J trimming: 5 bases; junction bases outside the gene matches: 8. CDR3 region: CASSLIGSGSGETQYF. CDR3 nucleotide sequence: TGTGCCAGCAGCTTAATCGGTAGCGGGAGCGGGGAGACCCAGTACTTC.

The rearrangement joins TRBV30 to TRBJ2-1, with TRBD2 identical over 12 bases. The length of the CDR3 is 15 residues. The V gene's germline CDR1 is GTSNPN and CDR2 SVGIG (reference sequence). V lost 0 bases to trimming and J lost 8 bases; unmatched junction nucleotides: 5. CDR3 residues: CAWSVGASGRDEQFF. The CDR3 nucleotides are TGTGCCTGGAGTGTAGGGGCTAGCGGGAGGGATGAGCAGTTCTTC.